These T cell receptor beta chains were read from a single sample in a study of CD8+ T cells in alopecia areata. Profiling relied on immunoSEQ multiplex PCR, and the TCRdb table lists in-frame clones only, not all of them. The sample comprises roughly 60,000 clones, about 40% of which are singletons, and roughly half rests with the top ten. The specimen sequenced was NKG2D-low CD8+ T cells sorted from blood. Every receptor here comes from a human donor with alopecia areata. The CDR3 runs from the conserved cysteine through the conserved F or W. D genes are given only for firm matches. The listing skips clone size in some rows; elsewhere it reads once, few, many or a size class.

CDR3 protein: CASSQVWSANTGELFF; CDR3 DNA: TGCGCCAGCAGCCAAGTCTGGTCAGCAAACACCGGGGAGCTGTTTTTT; J gene: TRBJ2-2; V gene: TRBV4-3; clone size: -; D gene: -
CDR3 protein: CASTRQGEFQETQYF; CDR3 DNA: TGTGCCAGCACCAGACAGGGGGAATTCCAAGAGACCCAGTACTTC; J gene: TRBJ2-5; V gene: TRBV27; clone size: few; D gene: TRBD1
CDR3 protein: CASSFPSSYEQYF; CDR3 DNA: TGTGCCAGCAGCTTCCCCAGCTCCTACGAGCAGTACTTC; J gene: TRBJ2-7; V gene: TRBV7-9; clone size: few; D gene: -
CDR3 protein: CASSIRLRQETQYF; CDR3 DNA: TGTGCCAGCAGTATCCGACTACGGCAAGAGACCCAGTACTTC; J gene: TRBJ2-5; V gene: TRBV28; clone size: many; D gene: -
CDR3 protein: CSAQGNEQYF; CDR3 DNA: TGCAGTGCGCAGGGAAACGAGCAGTACTTC; J gene: TRBJ2-7; V gene: TRBV20-1; clone size: -; D gene: -
CDR3 protein: CAWDPPEGQALCF; CDR3 DNA: TGTGCCTGGGATCCTCCCGAAGGACAGGCCCTATGCTTC; J gene: TRBJ2-7; V gene: TRBV30; clone size: -; D gene: TRBD1
CDR3 protein: CASSEWGNEQFF; CDR3 DNA: TGTGCCAGCAGTGAATGGGGGAATGAGCAGTTCTTC; J gene: TRBJ2-1; V gene: TRBV2; clone size: once; D gene: -
CDR3 protein: CASSDQTGFPGEQYF; CDR3 DNA: TGCGCCAGCAGCGATCAGACAGGGTTCCCTGGCGAGCAGTACTTC; J gene: TRBJ2-7; V gene: TRBV5-1; clone size: -; D gene: TRBD1
CDR3 protein: CASMEGFTEAFF; CDR3 DNA: TGTGCCAGTATGGAGGGCTTCACTGAAGCTTTCTTT; J gene: TRBJ1-1; V gene: TRBV19; clone size: -; D gene: -
CDR3 protein: CASHTGGDTEAFF; CDR3 DNA: TGTGCCAGCCACACAGGGGGTGACACTGAAGCTTTCTTT; J gene: TRBJ1-1; V gene: TRBV14; clone size: -; D gene: TRBD1
CDR3 protein: CATSSERGGTGELFF; CDR3 DNA: TGTGCCACCAGCAGCGAGCGGGGGGGCACCGGGGAGCTGTTTTTT; J gene: TRBJ2-2; V gene: TRBV15; clone size: few; D gene: TRBD2